This T cell receptor beta chain was captured in a study of CXCR3-negative and CXCR3-positive naive CD8 T cells. The study, taken as a whole, reports: With surface CD5 comparable between naive subsets, TCR strength was estimated using properties derived from the TRB CDR3. Both naive subsets, CXCR3-negative and CXCR3-positive, displayed similar TRBV-TRBJ usage, unlike memory cells. More hydrophobic TRB CDR3s were found in CXCR3-positive naive cells than in CXCR3-negative naive cells.

Identification of naive CD8+ T cells rested on CD45RO-CCR7+CD27+CD95- status. Via 5' RACE with UMI labels, TRB cDNA libraries were prepared. Each CDR3 protein gets one entry in TCRdb, which reprocessed the 5' RACE reads and gives no DNA. The sample has about 80,000 distinct CDR3 sequences, and its top ten clones hold approximately 1.4%. Germline V lookup: CDR1 MDHEN, CDR2 SYDVKM. This CDR3 contains 17 residues. As for this clonotype: Its target is not known.

The V call is TRBV28, the J call TRBJ2-7. This sequence was found in a human donor in good health. Some clones in this sample may be carry-over from other donors' samples. Sequenced input: naive CXCR3- CD8+ T cells from blood. The subset: CD45RO-CCR7+CD27+CD95- naive CD8+ T cells lacking CXCR3 (TNR3-). The CDR3 sequence is CASSLYLVRSNGYEQYF.